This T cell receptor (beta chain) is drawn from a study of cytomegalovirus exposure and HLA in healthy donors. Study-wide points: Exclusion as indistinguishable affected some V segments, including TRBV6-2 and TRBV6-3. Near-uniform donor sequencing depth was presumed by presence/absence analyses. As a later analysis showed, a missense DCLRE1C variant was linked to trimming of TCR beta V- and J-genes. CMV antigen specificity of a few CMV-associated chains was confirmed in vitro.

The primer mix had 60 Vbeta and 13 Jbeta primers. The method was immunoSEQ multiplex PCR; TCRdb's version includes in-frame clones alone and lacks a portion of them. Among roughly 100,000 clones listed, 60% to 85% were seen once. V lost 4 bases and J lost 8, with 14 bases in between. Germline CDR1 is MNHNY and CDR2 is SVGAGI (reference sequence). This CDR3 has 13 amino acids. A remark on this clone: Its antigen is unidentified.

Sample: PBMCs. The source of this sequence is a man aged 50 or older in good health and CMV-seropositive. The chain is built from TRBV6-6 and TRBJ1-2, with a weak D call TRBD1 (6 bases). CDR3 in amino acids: CASSFESGQGYTF. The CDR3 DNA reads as TGTGCCAGCAGTTTTGAATCCGGACAGGGCTACACCTTC.